Following are 6 T cell receptor beta chains from one sample sequenced in a study of OX40 agonist ivuxolimab in advanced cancers. Clones were sequenced by immunoSEQ multiplex PCR, and TCRdb holds only the in-frame ones, with some missing. The table lists fewer than 25,000 clones, 73% of them singletons. The sequencing used CD4+ or CD8+ T cells sorted from blood, collected in a trial of the OX40 agonist ivuxolimab. Every receptor here comes from an adult with an advanced solid tumor such as melanoma, head and neck, liver or kidney cancer.

This clone has just one count. The chain links TRBV28 to TRBJ2-7, with TRBD2 matching 13 bases. Germline lookup yields CDR1 MDHEN and CDR2 SYDVKM. The V segment lost 5 bases and the J segment 3 bases; nucleotides outside the gene matches: 13. The CDR3 length is 18 residues. CDR3 nucleotide sequence: TGTGCCAGCAGTCCACCCCCGGAGACTAGCGGGGGGCTCTACGAGCAGTACTTC. Its translation is CASSPPPETSGGLYEQYF. The complete variable domain, with remaining parts taken from reference TRBV28 and TRBJ2-7, reads DVKVTQSSRYLVKRTGEKVFLECVQDMDHENMFWYRQDPGLGLRLIYFSYDVKMKEKGDIPEGYSVSREKKERFSLILESASTNQTSMYLCASSPPPETSGGLYEQYFGPGTRLTVT.

The chain has TRBV6-5 and TRBJ2-1; a weak D match, TRBD1 (5 bases). Per germline, CDR1 MNHEY and CDR2 SVGAGI. This CDR3 is built from 15 residues. The V gene lost 2 bases and the J gene lost 3 bases, with 11 bases spanning the gap. For the CDR3, the DNA is TGTGCCAGCAGTTACGGGCAGGGCCACTACAATGAGCAGTTCTTC. This codes for CASSYGQGHYNEQFF.

The rearrangement links TRBV27 to TRBJ2-7; 12 nucleotides match TRBD1. Germline values: CDR1 MNHEY, CDR2 SMNVEV (reference sequence). V shed 4 bases, J shed 7 bases, and the junction held 8 bases outside the gene matches. There are 15 residues in the CDR3. CDR3 residues: CASSSGTGGAGEQYF. The CDR3 DNA reads TGTGCCAGCAGTTCAGGGACAGGGGGCGCGGGGGAGCAGTACTTC.

The chain recombines TRBV6-5 with TRBJ2-3, with D perhaps being TRBD1 or TRBD2 (5 bases each). The V gene's germline CDR1 is MNHEY and CDR2 SVGAGI. The CDR3 has 15 residues. The V and J ends lost 5 bases and 0 bases respectively, with 12 bases between them. CDR3 region: CASSAGALSTDTQYF. The CDR3 DNA follows: TGTGCCAGCAGTGCCGGGGCCTTGAGCACAGATACGCAGTATTTT.

The rearrangement links TRBV6-5 to TRBJ2-2, with no clear D. Looked up from germline, CDR1 is MNHEY and CDR2 is SVGAGI. This CDR3 has 13 residues. Trimming removed 0 bases at V and 3 bases at J, with 2 bases between. The CDR3 spells CASSYSYTGELFF. The CDR3, as DNA: TGTGCCAGCAGTTACTCCTACACCGGGGAGCTGTTTTTT.

CDR3 residues: CASSQDDPLTNEQFF. As DNA, the CDR3 is TGCGCCAGCAGCCAAGATGACCCCTTAACGAATGAGCAGTTCTTC. This chain links TRBV4-3 with TRBJ2-1, with D unclear. Per the germline V gene, CDR1 is LGHNA and CDR2 is YSLEER. This CDR3 has 15 residues. Trimming stripped 0 bases from V and 7 bases from J, with 13 bases between.